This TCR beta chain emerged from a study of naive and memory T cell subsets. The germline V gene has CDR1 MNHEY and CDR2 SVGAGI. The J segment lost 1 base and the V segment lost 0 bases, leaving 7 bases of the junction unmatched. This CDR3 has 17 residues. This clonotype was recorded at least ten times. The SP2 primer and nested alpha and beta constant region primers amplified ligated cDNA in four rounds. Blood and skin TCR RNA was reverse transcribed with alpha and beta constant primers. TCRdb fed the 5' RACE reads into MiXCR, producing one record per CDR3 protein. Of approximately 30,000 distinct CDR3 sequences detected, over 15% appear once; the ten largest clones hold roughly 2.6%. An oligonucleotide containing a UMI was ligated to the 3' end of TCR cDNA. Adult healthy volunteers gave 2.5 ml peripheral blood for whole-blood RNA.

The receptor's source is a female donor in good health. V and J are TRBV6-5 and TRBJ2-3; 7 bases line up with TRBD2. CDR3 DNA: TGTGCCAGCAGTTACTCGAACCCCCTAGCGGGCACAGATACGCAGTATTTT. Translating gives CASSYSNPLAGTDTQYF.